The 12 T cell receptor beta chains presented below share a single source sample, sequenced in a study of shared clonotypes between healthy human individuals (TCRdb year 2020). The library came from the immunoSEQ multiplex PCR assay. TCRdb stores this immuneACCESS table with in-frame sequences only. Part of the clones is absent; in the studies checked, under half of the shortfall reflects unresolved V genes, and no reason is known for the rest. The table for this sample lists around 1.6 million clones; under 99% of them were counted only once. The ten most abundant clones make up 0.4% to 0.55% of the sample. The source material was naive CD4+ T cells sorted from blood. Sample cell subset or site, as interpreted from the label and publication: CD45RA+ positively selected. Source of these receptors: a man aged 25-45 years in good health.

The genes are TRBV4-1 and TRBJ2-1; a possible D gene is TRBD2 (6 bases). CDR3 length: 15 residues. CDR1 and CDR2 (germline): MGHRA, YSYEKL. V lost 4 bases and J lost 0, with 10 bases in between. The CDR3 region has the DNA TGCGCCAGCAGCCCCGGAGGGGCCTCCTACAATGAGCAGTTCTTC. It yields the protein CASSPGGASYNEQFF.

J is TRBJ1-1 and V is TRBV9; D possibly corresponds to TRBD1 (5 bases). This CDR3 has 17 residues. The germline CDR1 and CDR2 sequences are SGDLS and YYNGEE. With 0 bases removed from V and 4 bases from J, the gap between germline ends came to 19 bases. In DNA, the CDR3 is TGTGCCAGCAGCGTAGTCGTGGGAACCCAGCAGGGCACTGAAGCTTTCTTT. This sequence encodes CASSVVVGTQQGTEAFF.

V is TRBV10-3 and J is TRBJ1-2; D uncertain. CDR3 length equals 15 residues. CDR1 ENHRY and CDR2 SYGVKD come from the germline V gene. V shed 2 bases and J shed 4 bases, with 14 bases lying between them. For the CDR3, the DNA is TGTGCCATCAGTGAGAATAACAGCCCTTCCTATGGCTACACCTTC. This codes for CAISENNSPSYGYTF.

Only one count was recorded for this clone. This chain connects TRBV6-5 to TRBJ2-7, with 7 bases lining up with TRBD1. V gave up 0 bases and J gave up 4 bases; unmatched junction bases: 6. This CDR3 has 15 residues. CDR1 is MNHEY, CDR2 SVGAGI, per germline. The CDR3 loop reads CASSYSTGLWYEQYF. The CDR3 DNA is TGTGCCAGCAGTTACTCGACAGGGCTTTGGTACGAGCAGTACTTC.

The CDR3 spells CASSIFSAGELFF. CDR3 DNA sequence: TGTGCCAGTAGTATATTCTCGGCCGGGGAGCTGTTTTTT. V usage is TRBV19 and J usage is TRBJ2-2; D is unclear. Germline CDR1 LNHDA, CDR2 SQIVND (reference sequence). V dropped 2 bases and J dropped 6 bases, with 7 bases sitting between them. There are 13 residues in the CDR3.

The chain joins TRBV9 to TRBJ2-7; D not resolved. Germline V gene data show CDR1 as SGDLS and CDR2 as YYNGEE. The CDR3 runs 14 residues. Trimming took 1 base from V and 2 from J, leaving 10 bases between them. CDR3 nucleotides: TGTGCCAGCAGCGTATATGACACCGCCTACGAGCAGTACTTC. Translating gives CASSVYDTAYEQYF.

The chain carries TRBV5-1 and TRBJ2-1, with D perhaps assigned TRBD1 or TRBD2 (6 bases each). CDR1 and CDR2 (germline): SGHRS, YFSETQ. CDR3 length: 16 residues. The V end lost 0 bases, the J end lost 3 bases, and 13 bases lay between the germline ends. The CDR3 region has the DNA TGCGCCAGCAGCTTGGAGGGGGGAGCACTCTACAATGAGCAGTTCTTC. Protein product: CASSLEGGALYNEQFF.

The V call is TRBV6-1, the J call TRBJ1-2; D uncertain. The CDR3 length is 13 residues. The germline V gene encodes CDR1 MNHNS and CDR2 SASEGT. V dropped 7 bases and J dropped 4 bases, with 13 bases sitting between them. The CDR3 nucleotides read TGTGCCAGCATGGAGGGCACCTTCTATGGCTACACCTTC. It codes for CASMEGTFYGYTF.

The chain links TRBV28 to TRBJ2-3, with D unresolved. This CDR3 has 14 residues. Germline V gene lookup returns CDR1 MDHEN and CDR2 SYDVKM. V was clipped by 3 bases and J by 2 bases, with 9 bases between them. CDR3 sequence (DNA): TGTGCCAGCAGTTTGCAGGAGTTCACAGATACGCAGTATTTT. Encoded protein: CASSLQEFTDTQYF. Full variable domain (rest looked up from reference TRBV28 and TRBJ2-3): DVKVTQSSRYLVKRTGEKVFLECVQDMDHENMFWYRQDPGLGLRLIYFSYDVKMKEKGDIPEGYSVSREKKERFSLILESASTNQTSMYLCASSLQEFTDTQYFGPGTRLTVL.

The V call is TRBV6-1, the J call TRBJ2-7, with D unresolved. The V and J ends lost 3 bases and 3 bases respectively, with 12 bases between them. Looked up from germline, CDR1 is MNHNS and CDR2 is SASEGT. This CDR3 comprises 14 residues. CDR3 residues: CASSDRLEGYEQYF. The CDR3 region has the DNA TGTGCCAGCAGTGATCGACTGGAAGGCTACGAGCAGTACTTC.

This chain joins TRBV7-2 and TRBJ2-7; 8 bases match TRBD1. The germline V gene has CDR1 SGHTA and CDR2 FQGNSA. Trimming removed 4 bases from V and 3 bases from J; junction bases left unmatched: 8. The CDR3 covers 15 residues. In DNA, the CDR3 is TGTGCCAGCAGCTCGATGGACAGGGTACGCTACGAGCAGTACTTC. Its translation is CASSSMDRVRYEQYF.

The chain links TRBV28 to TRBJ1-1, with D possibly TRBD1 on 6 matching bases. V shed 4 bases and J shed 5 bases, with 14 bases lying between them. The CDR3 is 14 residues long. Per the germline V gene, CDR1 is MDHEN and CDR2 is SYDVKM. The CDR3 loop is CASSYRDITTEAFF. The CDR3 DNA sequence: TGTGCCAGCAGTTACCGGGACATAACGACTGAAGCTTTCTTT. Looking up the rest from reference TRBV28 and TRBJ1-1 gives the full variable domain: DVKVTQSSRYLVKRTGEKVFLECVQDMDHENMFWYRQDPGLGLRLIYFSYDVKMKEKGDIPEGYSVSREKKERFSLILESASTNQTSMYLCASSYRDITTEAFFGQGTRLTVV.